The 2 T cell receptor beta chains below were found in one sample sequenced in a study of T cell responses to AZD1222 COVID-19 vaccine. Some clones are missing from TCRdb's copy, which holds only in-frame ones; the method was immunoSEQ multiplex PCR. The table includes over 30,000 clones, 88% detected once. Sequencing used peripheral blood, obtained 28 days after the second dose of the MenACWY control vaccine. The receptors originated from an adult who received the MenACWY meningococcal vaccine as a control.

The chain couples TRBV7-3 to TRBJ2-3, with 11 positions matching TRBD1. Germline lookup yields CDR1 SGHTA and CDR2 FQGTGA. Trimming cost V 5 bases and J 0 bases; bases outside gene matches: 7. There are 17 residues in the CDR3. The CDR3 reads CASSPRTGGTSTDTQYF. For the CDR3, the DNA is TGTGCCAGCAGCCCCCGGACAGGGGGCACTAGCACAGATACGCAGTATTTT. The complete variable domain, with remaining parts taken from reference TRBV7-3 and TRBJ2-3, reads GAGVSQTPSNKVTEKGKYVELRCDPISGHTALYWYRQSLGQGPEFLIYFQGTGAADDSGLPNDRFFAVRPEGSVSTLKIQRTERGDSAVYLCASSPRTGGTSTDTQYFGPGTRLTVL.

The chain recombines TRBV5-1 with TRBJ1-1, with 7 bases matching TRBD1. V shed 4 bases, J shed 1 base, and the junction held 4 bases outside the gene matches. The length of the CDR3 is 14 residues. In germline, CDR1 is SGHRS, CDR2 YFSETQ. The CDR3 loop is CASSPGTANTEAFF. CDR3 coding DNA: TGCGCCAGCAGCCCCGGGACAGCGAACACTGAAGCTTTCTTT.